The 9 T cell receptor beta chains below were found in one sample sequenced in a study of T cell changes during pregnancy in multiple sclerosis (dated by TCRdb to the late 2010s). Libraries were prepared through the immunoSEQ multiplex PCR assay. TCRdb re-hosts the immuneACCESS table, in-frame sequences only. Its copies lack some clones; in the studies checked, an unresolved V gene accounts for under half of them, and the cause for the rest is not known. This sample comprises about 32,000 clones, 89% of them detected only once. The top ten constitute 8% to 11% of the sample. The material sequenced was CD8+ T cells from peripheral blood mononuclear cells, taken in the second trimester of pregnancy. Receptor source: a female donor with multiple sclerosis, enrolled in a pregnancy study.

The CDR3 is CASSYGLAAYEQYF. In nucleotides, the CDR3 is TGTGCCAGCAGCTACGGACTAGCGGCCTACGAGCAGTACTTC. The chain uses TRBV5-4 and TRBJ2-7; 10 bases are a match to TRBD2. The germline V gene has CDR1 SGHNT and CDR2 YYREEE (reference sequence). V gave up 3 bases and J gave up 2 bases; unmatched junction bases: 2. The CDR3 totals 14 residues.

The V and J genes are TRBV5-6 and TRBJ2-1; 7 bases line up with TRBD2. The CDR3 extends over 15 amino acids. Germline assignment: CDR1 SGHDT and CDR2 YYEEEE. V lost 4 bases, J lost 4 bases, and 8 bases stayed unmatched. Here the CDR3 reads CASSPGWGGYNEQFF. CDR3 DNA: TGTGCCAGCAGCCCCGGGTGGGGGGGATACAATGAGCAGTTCTTC.

The genes are TRBV4-2 and TRBJ1-1; possibly TRBD1 for D (5 bases). The length of the CDR3 is 17 residues. Germline V gene sequence: CDR1 LGHNA, CDR2 YNFKEQ. V shed 3 bases and J shed 0 bases, with 17 bases lying between them. The CDR3 nucleotides are TGTGCCAGCAGCCAGGCCCGGGCAGGGCGCATGAACACTGAAGCTTTCTTT. Translated: CASSQARAGRMNTEAFF.

V is TRBV9 and J is TRBJ2-6; 8 bases are a match to TRBD1. With 3 bases clipped from V and 2 bases from J, the junction kept 13 bases outside the gene matches. The CDR3 contains 19 residues. Germline CDR1 is SGDLS and CDR2 is YYNGEE. The CDR3 region is CASSETLDRDFTGANVLTF. CDR3 in DNA: TGTGCCAGCAGCGAGACCCTGGACAGGGATTTTACTGGGGCCAACGTCCTGACTTTC.

The V gene is TRBV14, the J gene TRBJ2-7; D unclear. The germline CDR1 and CDR2 sequences are SGHDN and FVKESK. The V and J ends lost 0 bases and 2 bases respectively, with 8 bases between them. CDR3 length: 14 residues. CDR3 nucleotides: TGTGCCAGCAGCCAAGAAACATCCCCCTACGAGCAGTACTTC. Its protein is CASSQETSPYEQYF.

This rearrangement joins TRBV4-2 to TRBJ2-3, with TRBD2 identical over 14 bases. After removal of 0 bases from V and 4 bases from J, the junction contained 0 bases not matched to a gene. Germline-derived CDR1 and CDR2 are LGHNA and YNFKEQ. The CDR3 covers 16 residues. The CDR3 here is CASSQETSGGADTQYF. In DNA, the CDR3 is TGTGCCAGCAGCCAAGAGACTAGCGGGGGGGCAGATACGCAGTATTTT.

J is TRBJ2-1 and V is TRBV28, with a tentative D call TRBD1 (5 bases). Trimming took off 2 bases at V and 12 bases at J, with 14 bases between the two ends. In germline, CDR1 is MDHEN, CDR2 SYDVKM. The CDR3 runs 13 residues. In DNA, the CDR3 is TGTGCCAGCAGTTTACGACAGACGCTGGGGCAGTTCTTC. Translation gives CASSLRQTLGQFF. Using reference TRBV28 and TRBJ2-1 for the parts outside the CDR3, the full variable domain is DVKVTQSSRYLVKRTGEKVFLECVQDMDHENMFWYRQDPGLGLRLIYFSYDVKMKEKGDIPEGYSVSREKKERFSLILESASTNQTSMYLCASSLRQTLGQFFGPGTRLTVL.

V is TRBV9 and J is TRBJ2-1, with a weak D call TRBD1 (5 bases). V was cut by 0 bases and J by 4 bases, with 8 bases left in between. CDR3 length: 14 residues. The germline V gene has CDR1 SGDLS and CDR2 YYNGEE. In DNA, the CDR3 is TGTGCCAGCAGCGTAGGGGGCGGATACAATGAGCAGTTCTTC. Translation: CASSVGGGYNEQFF.

This chain connects TRBV28 to TRBJ2-5; possible D gene TRBD2, 5 bases. Germline values: CDR1 MDHEN, CDR2 SYDVKM. V was clipped by 5 bases and J by 5 bases, with 18 bases between them. The CDR3 runs to 15 residues. The CDR3 loop is CASSPQTGWEETQYF. The CDR3 bases are TGTGCCAGCAGTCCCCAGACCGGATGGGAGGAGACCCAGTACTTC.